This TCR beta chain was sequenced for a study of identical twins. On this clonotype: The antigen is unknown.

CDR1 is KGHDR and CDR2 is SFDVKD in the germline V gene. Germline trimming cut 4 bases from V and 5 bases from J; bases unmatched to any gene: 12. This CDR3 has 18 residues. Whole-study findings and limits: The degree of excess twin sharing was weaker in beta out-of-frame sequences. Carriage of fewer insertions was seen in abundant cord blood beta clonotypes, whereas memory repertoires showed none.

Template switching introduced a universal primer site, and the cDNA bore unique molecular identifiers. TCRdb reanalysed the 5' RACE reads using MiXCR and keeps one entry per CDR3 protein. The sample lists about 660,000 distinct CDR3 sequences, over 8.5% occurring once. The same specimen was also included in a second study, on yellow fever vaccine responses in identical twins. As that report states: Reported findings indicate that twins' vaccine T cell responses seemed partially convergent, partially personalized.

The specimen was PBMCs. This receptor was identified in a woman aged 18-30 years in good health. V usage is TRBV24-1 and J usage is TRBJ2-3, with TRBD2 matching over 12 bases. The CDR3 spells CATSDSDGLAGPQDTQYF. Here the CDR3 DNA reads TGTGCCACCAGTGACTCAGACGGACTAGCGGGGCCTCAAGATACGCAGTATTTT.